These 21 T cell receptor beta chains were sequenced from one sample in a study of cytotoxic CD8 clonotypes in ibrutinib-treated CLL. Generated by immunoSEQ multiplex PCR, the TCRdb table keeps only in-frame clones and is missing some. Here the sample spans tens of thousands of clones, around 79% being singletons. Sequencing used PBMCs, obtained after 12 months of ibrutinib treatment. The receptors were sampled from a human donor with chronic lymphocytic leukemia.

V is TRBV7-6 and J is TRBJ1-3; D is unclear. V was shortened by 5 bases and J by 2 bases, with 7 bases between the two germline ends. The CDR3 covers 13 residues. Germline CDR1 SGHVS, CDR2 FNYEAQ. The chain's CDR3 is CASSDGPGNTIYF. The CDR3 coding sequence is TGTGCCAGCAGCGACGGACCTGGAAACACCATATATTTT.

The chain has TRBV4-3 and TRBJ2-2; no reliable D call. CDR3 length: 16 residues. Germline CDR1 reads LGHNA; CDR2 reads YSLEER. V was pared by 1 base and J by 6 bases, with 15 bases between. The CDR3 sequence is CASSQVSPGSAGELFF. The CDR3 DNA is TGCGCCAGCAGCCAAGTTTCCCCGGGTTCGGCCGGGGAGCTGTTTTTT.

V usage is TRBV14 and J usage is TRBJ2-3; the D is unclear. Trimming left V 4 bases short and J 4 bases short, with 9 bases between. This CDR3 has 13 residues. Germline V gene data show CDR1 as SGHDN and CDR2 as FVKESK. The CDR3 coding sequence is TGTGCCAGCAGCCCCCTTAGGGCAGATACGCAGTATTTT. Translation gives CASSPLRADTQYF.

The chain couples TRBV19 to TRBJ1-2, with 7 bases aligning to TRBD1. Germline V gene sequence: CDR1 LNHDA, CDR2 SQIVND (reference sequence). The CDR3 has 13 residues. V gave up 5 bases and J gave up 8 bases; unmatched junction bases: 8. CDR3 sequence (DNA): TGTGCCAGTAGTTATACAGGGGATCGGGGCTACACCTTC. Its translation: CASSYTGDRGYTF.

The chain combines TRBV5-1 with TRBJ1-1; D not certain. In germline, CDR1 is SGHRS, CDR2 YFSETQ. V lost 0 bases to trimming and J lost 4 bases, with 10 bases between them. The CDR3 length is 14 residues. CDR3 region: CASSLGGFGTEAFF. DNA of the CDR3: TGCGCCAGCAGCTTGGGGGGTTTCGGCACTGAAGCTTTCTTT.

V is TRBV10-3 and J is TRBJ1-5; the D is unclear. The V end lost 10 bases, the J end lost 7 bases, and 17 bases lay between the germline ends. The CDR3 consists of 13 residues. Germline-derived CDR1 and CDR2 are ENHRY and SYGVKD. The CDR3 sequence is CATSGSEGQPQHF. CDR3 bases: TGTGCCACCTCGGGCAGTGAAGGGCAGCCCCAGCATTTT.

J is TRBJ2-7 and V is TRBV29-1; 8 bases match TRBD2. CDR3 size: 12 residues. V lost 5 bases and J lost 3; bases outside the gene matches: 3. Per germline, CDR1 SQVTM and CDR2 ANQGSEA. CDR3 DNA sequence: TGCAGCGTTCGCCGGGGGGGCTACGAGCAGTACTTC. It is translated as CSVRRGGYEQYF.

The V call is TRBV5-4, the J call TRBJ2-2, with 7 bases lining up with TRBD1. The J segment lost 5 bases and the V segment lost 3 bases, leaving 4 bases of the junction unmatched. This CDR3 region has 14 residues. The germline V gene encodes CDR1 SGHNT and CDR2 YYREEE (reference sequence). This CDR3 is CASSSQQGTGELFF. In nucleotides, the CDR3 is TGTGCCAGCAGCTCACAACAGGGGACCGGGGAGCTGTTTTTT.

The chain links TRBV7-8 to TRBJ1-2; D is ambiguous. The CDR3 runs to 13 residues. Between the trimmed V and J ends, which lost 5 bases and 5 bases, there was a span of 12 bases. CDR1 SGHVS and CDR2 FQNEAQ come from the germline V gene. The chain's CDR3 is CASSPPRAYGYTF. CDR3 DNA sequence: TGTGCCAGCAGCCCCCCCAGAGCTTATGGCTACACCTTC.

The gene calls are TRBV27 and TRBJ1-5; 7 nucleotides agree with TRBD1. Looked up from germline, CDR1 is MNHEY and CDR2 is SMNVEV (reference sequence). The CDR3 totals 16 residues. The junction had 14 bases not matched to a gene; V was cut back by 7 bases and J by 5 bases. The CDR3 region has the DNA TGTGCCAGCACCCAAACAGGGGCAGGCGCACATCAGCCCCAGCATTTT. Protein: CASTQTGAGAHQPQHF.

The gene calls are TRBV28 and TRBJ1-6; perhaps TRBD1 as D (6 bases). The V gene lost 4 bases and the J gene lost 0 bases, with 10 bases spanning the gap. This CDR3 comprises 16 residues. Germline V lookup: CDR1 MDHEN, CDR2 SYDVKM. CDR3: CASSSGQSSYNSPLHF. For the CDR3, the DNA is TGTGCCAGCAGTTCAGGACAGAGCTCCTATAATTCACCCCTCCACTTT.

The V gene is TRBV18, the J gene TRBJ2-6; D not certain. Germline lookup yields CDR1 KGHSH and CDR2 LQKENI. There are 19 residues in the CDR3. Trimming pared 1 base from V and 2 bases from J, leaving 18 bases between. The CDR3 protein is CASSPRRSAFQAGANVLTF. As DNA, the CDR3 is TGTGCCAGCTCACCACGGCGGTCCGCTTTCCAAGCTGGGGCCAACGTCCTGACTTTC.

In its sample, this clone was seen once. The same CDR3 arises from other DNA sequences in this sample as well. This chain's CDR3 is CASSQETQYF. DNA of the CDR3: TGTGCCAGCTCCCAAGAGACCCAGTACTTC. The chain is built from TRBV18 and TRBJ2-5; D gene ambiguous. The germline V and J ends were trimmed by 6 bases and 1 base, with 0 bases remaining between them. Germline CDR1 is KGHSH and CDR2 is LQKENI. The CDR3 length is 10 residues.

CDR3 DNA: TGTGCCAGCAGCTGGGGGGCTAGCTCCTACGAGCAGTACTTC. Protein sequence: CASSWGASSYEQYF. The chain joins TRBV5-5 to TRBJ2-7; D may match TRBD1 or TRBD2 (6 bases each). Per germline, CDR1 SGHKS and CDR2 YYEKEE (reference sequence). Between the trimmed V and J ends, which lost 3 bases and 0 bases, there was a span of 10 bases. The length of the CDR3 is 14 residues.

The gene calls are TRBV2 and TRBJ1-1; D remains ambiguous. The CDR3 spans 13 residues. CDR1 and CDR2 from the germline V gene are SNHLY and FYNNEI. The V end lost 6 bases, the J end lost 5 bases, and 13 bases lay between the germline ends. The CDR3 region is CASRTPRVTEAFF. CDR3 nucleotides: TGTGCCAGCAGAACCCCGCGGGTTACTGAAGCTTTCTTT. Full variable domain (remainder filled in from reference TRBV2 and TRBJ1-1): EPEVTQTPSHQVTQMGQEVILRCVPISNHLYFYWYRQILGQKVEFLVSFYNNEISEKSEIFDDQFSVERPDGSNFTLKIRSTKLEDSAMYFCASRTPRVTEAFFGQGTRLTVV.

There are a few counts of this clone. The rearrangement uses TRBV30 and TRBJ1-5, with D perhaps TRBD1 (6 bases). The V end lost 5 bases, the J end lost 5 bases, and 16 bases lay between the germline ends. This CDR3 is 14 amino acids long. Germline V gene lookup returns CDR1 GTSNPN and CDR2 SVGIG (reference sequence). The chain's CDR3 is CAWAGGGGDQPQHF. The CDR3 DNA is TGTGCCTGGGCCGGTGGGGGGGGCGATCAGCCCCAGCATTTT.

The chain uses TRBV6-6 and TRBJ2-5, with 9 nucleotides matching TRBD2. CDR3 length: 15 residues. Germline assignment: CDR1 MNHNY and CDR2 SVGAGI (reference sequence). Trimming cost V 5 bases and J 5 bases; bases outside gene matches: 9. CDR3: CASSPLAGGAETQYF. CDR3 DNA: TGTGCCAGCAGTCCTCTGGCGGGGGGGGCTGAGACCCAGTACTTC.

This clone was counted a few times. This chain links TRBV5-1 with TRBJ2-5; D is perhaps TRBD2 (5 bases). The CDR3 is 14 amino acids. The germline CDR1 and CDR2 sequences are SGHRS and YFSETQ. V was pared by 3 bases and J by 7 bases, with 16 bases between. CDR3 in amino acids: CASSSSSLGRTQYF. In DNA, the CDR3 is TGCGCCAGCAGCTCCTCTAGCCTGGGAAGGACCCAGTACTTC.

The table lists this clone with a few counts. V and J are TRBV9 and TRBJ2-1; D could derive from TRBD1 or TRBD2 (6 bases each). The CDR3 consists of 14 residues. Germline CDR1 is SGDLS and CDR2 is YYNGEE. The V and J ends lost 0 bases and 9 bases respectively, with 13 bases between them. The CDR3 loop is CASSVVSGGGEQFF. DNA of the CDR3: TGTGCCAGCAGCGTAGTTTCCGGGGGCGGTGAGCAGTTCTTC.

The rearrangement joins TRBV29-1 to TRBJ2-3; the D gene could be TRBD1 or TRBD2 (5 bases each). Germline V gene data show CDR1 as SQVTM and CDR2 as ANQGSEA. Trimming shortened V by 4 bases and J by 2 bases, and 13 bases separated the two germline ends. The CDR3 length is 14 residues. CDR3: CSVVSGAPTDTQYF. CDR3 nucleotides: TGCAGCGTTGTGTCCGGGGCCCCCACAGATACGCAGTATTTT.

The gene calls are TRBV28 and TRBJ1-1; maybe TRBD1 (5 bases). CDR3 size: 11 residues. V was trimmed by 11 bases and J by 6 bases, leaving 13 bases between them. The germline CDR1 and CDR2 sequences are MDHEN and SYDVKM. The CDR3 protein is CAGGRFSEAFF. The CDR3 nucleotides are TGTGCCGGGGGTAGGTTCTCTGAAGCTTTCTTT.